This T cell receptor beta chain was identified during a study of blood T cell repertoires in COVID-19. The wider study: The analysed material was cDNA or gDNA that came from T cells, B-cell-depleted T cells, or PBMCs.

Original processing notes: Reference gene primer amplification yielded estimated nucleated cell counts. Only in-frame clones appear in the TCRdb table, and some are missing; sequencing was by immunoSEQ multiplex PCR. V and J calls and clone size are as listed in that table; D and trimming were resolved from the DNA. The data contain some 72,000 clones, about 89% of them seen just once; the ten biggest clones take up less than 0.65%. Germline values: CDR1 MGHDK, CDR2 SYGVNS. This CDR3 spans 13 amino acids. V dropped 4 bases and J dropped 1 base, with 7 bases sitting between them. The chain recombines TRBV25-1 with TRBJ2-5; a possible D gene is TRBD2 (6 bases). The sequence was collected from a man in his sixties with acute or convalescent COVID-19. Source material: peripheral blood. The CDR3 is CASSGGLQETQYF. CDR3 sequence (DNA): TGTGCCAGCAGTGGGGGACTCCAAGAGACCCAGTACTTC.